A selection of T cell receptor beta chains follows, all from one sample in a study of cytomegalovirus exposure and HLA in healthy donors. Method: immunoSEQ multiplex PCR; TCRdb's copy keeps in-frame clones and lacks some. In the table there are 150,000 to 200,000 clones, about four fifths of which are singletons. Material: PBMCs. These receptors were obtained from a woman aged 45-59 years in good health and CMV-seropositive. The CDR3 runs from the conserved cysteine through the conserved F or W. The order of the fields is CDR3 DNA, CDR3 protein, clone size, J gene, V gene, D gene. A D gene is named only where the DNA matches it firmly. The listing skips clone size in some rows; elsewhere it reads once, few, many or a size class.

CDR3nt: TGTGCCAGCAGCCCGGGACTAGCGGGGTACAATGAGCAGTTCTTC
CDR3aa: CASSPGLAGYNEQFF
abundance: .
j_gene: TRBJ2-1
v_gene: TRBV7-3
d_gene: TRBD2

CDR3nt: TGTGCCAGCAGCTTGTTGTCGGGGGCAGGGGGGACTGAAGCTTTCTTT
CDR3aa: CASSLLSGAGGTEAFF
abundance: once
j_gene: TRBJ1-1
v_gene: TRBV5-4
d_gene: TRBD1

CDR3nt: TGTGCCAGCAGTTCCCGCGGGGGCCCACAAGAGACCCAGTACTTC
CDR3aa: CASSSRGGPQETQYF
abundance: .
j_gene: TRBJ2-5
v_gene: TRBV6-1
d_gene: .

CDR3nt: TGTGCCAGCAGCCAAGGGGAGGGCCTCACTGAAGCTTTCTTT
CDR3aa: CASSQGEGLTEAFF
abundance: .
j_gene: TRBJ1-1
v_gene: TRBV16
d_gene: .

CDR3nt: TGTGCCAGCAGCTTAGAACTAGGGTCGACGACAGGGGCGCAGTATTTT
CDR3aa: CASSLELGSTTGAQYF
abundance: few
j_gene: TRBJ2-3
v_gene: TRBV11-2
d_gene: TRBD1

CDR3nt: TGTGCCAGCAGCTTAGGACTAGCGACCCGGGGTGACAATGAGCAGTTCTTC
CDR3aa: CASSLGLATRGDNEQFF
abundance: .
j_gene: TRBJ2-1
v_gene: TRBV7-8
d_gene: TRBD2

CDR3nt: TGTGCCAGCAGCTCCGACCTGAGGACTAGGGGTGAGCAGTTCTTC
CDR3aa: CASSSDLRTRGEQFF
abundance: .
j_gene: TRBJ2-1
v_gene: TRBV7-6
d_gene: TRBD2

CDR3nt: TGTGCCAGCAGCCCGACGACTAGCGGGGGATTCACAGATACGCAGTATTTT
CDR3aa: CASSPTTSGGFTDTQYF
abundance: .
j_gene: TRBJ2-3
v_gene: TRBV7-8
d_gene: TRBD2

CDR3nt: TGTGCCATCAGTGTTCCGGGACAGGGGGCAGGTGGCTACACCTTC
CDR3aa: CAISVPGQGAGGYTF
abundance: few
j_gene: TRBJ1-2
v_gene: TRBV10-3
d_gene: TRBD1

CDR3nt: TGTGCCAGCAGCCCGGAGGGGACAGGGGGTGAAAAACTGTTTTTT
CDR3aa: CASSPEGTGGEKLFF
abundance: .
j_gene: TRBJ1-4
v_gene: TRBV11-2
d_gene: TRBD1

CDR3nt: TGTGCCAGCAGCTTAAGGCGGACCTACGAGCAGTACTTC
CDR3aa: CASSLRRTYEQYF
abundance: .
j_gene: TRBJ2-7
v_gene: TRBV11-2
d_gene: .

CDR3nt: TGTGCCAGCAGCCCCCCCAGAGGACAGGGAAGTAGGGAGCAGTACTTC
CDR3aa: CASSPPRGQGSREQYF
abundance: .
j_gene: TRBJ2-7
v_gene: TRBV5-4
d_gene: TRBD1

CDR3nt: TGTGCCAGCAGGCTACTACTTACTCGTGAGCAGTACTTC
CDR3aa: CASRLLLTREQYF
abundance: .
j_gene: TRBJ2-7
v_gene: TRBV6-5
d_gene: .

CDR3nt: TGTGCCACCAGCCCAAGGCCGGGGACACCTTATGGCTACACCTTC
CDR3aa: CATSPRPGTPYGYTF
abundance: .
j_gene: TRBJ1-2
v_gene: TRBV15
d_gene: .

CDR3nt: TGTGCCACCTCCCCAGCCGTCGGGTTCGGAGCTTTCTTT
CDR3aa: CATSPAVGFGAFF
abundance: few
j_gene: TRBJ1-1
v_gene: TRBV18
d_gene: .

CDR3nt: TGTGCCAGCAGTACTACCTGGACAGGGGGCACTGAAGCTTTCTTT
CDR3aa: CASSTTWTGGTEAFF
abundance: .
j_gene: TRBJ1-1
v_gene: TRBV27
d_gene: TRBD1

CDR3nt: TGTGCCAGCAGCGTAGAGGTAGGAGCCACCTATGGCTACACCTTC
CDR3aa: CASSVEVGATYGYTF
abundance: few
j_gene: TRBJ1-2
v_gene: TRBV9
d_gene: .

CDR3nt: TGTGCCAGCAGCTCCGCGGGGACTGAAGCTTTCTTT
CDR3aa: CASSSAGTEAFF
abundance: .
j_gene: TRBJ1-1
v_gene: TRBV11-2
d_gene: .

CDR3nt: TGTGCCAGCAGCTTGGGACGGGGTGGCTCCTACAATGAGCAGTTCTTC
CDR3aa: CASSLGRGGSYNEQFF
abundance: .
j_gene: TRBJ2-1
v_gene: TRBV5-4
d_gene: .

CDR3nt: TGTGCCACCAGCAACTCCGGGGGACGTCGGGCCTACGAGCAGTACTTC
CDR3aa: CATSNSGGRRAYEQYF
abundance: once
j_gene: TRBJ2-7
v_gene: TRBV15
d_gene: .

CDR3nt: TGTGCCAGCAGTGGCAGGCGGAACACTGAAGCTTTCTTT
CDR3aa: CASSGRRNTEAFF
abundance: few
j_gene: TRBJ1-1
v_gene: TRBV6-1
d_gene: .

CDR3nt: TGTGCCAGCAGCTTAAAGGGAGGGACTAGAGCCCTGGTAGAGTACTTC
CDR3aa: CASSLKGGTRALVEYF
abundance: .
j_gene: TRBJ2-5
v_gene: TRBV7-2
d_gene: TRBD2

CDR3nt: TGCGCCAGCAGCTTGGGGGTAGCAGAGACCCAGTACTTC
CDR3aa: CASSLGVAETQYF
abundance: .
j_gene: TRBJ2-5
v_gene: TRBV5-1
d_gene: .

CDR3nt: TGTGCCAGCACCGACAGTATCTACGAGCAGTACTTC
CDR3aa: CASTDSIYEQYF
abundance: .
j_gene: TRBJ2-7
v_gene: TRBV28
d_gene: .